The 30 T cell receptor beta chains given below trace back to one sample, sequenced in a study of beta chain features in type 1 diabetes. Isolated RNA was reverse transcribed in full, so expressed TCRB transcripts were sequenced. TCRdb keeps only in-frame clones here, not all; method: immunoSEQ multiplex PCR. This sample has 200,000 to 250,000 clones, with roughly a tenth found just once. The sequenced sample was central memory CD4+ T cells from blood. Receptors were obtained from a man younger than 30 in good health.

V gene TRBV28 combines with J gene TRBJ1-2, with D possibly being TRBD1 (5 bases). Trimming cost V 10 bases and J 6 bases, with 15 bases left between them. There are 12 residues in the CDR3. Looked up from germline, CDR1 is MDHEN and CDR2 is SYDVKM. CDR3 in amino acids: CATIGVTDGYTF. The CDR3 DNA reads TGTGCCACCATCGGTGTGACAGATGGCTACACCTTC.

This clone showed up just a few times. This chain joins TRBV29-1 and TRBJ1-1; TRBD1 matches 7 bases. CDR3 length equals 13 residues. Trimming removed 7 bases from V and 3 bases from J; junction bases left unmatched: 8. Looked up from germline, CDR1 is SQVTM and CDR2 is ANQGSEA. CDR3: CSALDRRDTEAFF. Here the CDR3 DNA reads TGCAGCGCTCTGGACAGGCGCGACACTGAAGCTTTCTTT. The full variable domain, in which reference TRBV29-1 and TRBJ1-1 provide the parts outside the CDR3, is SAVISQKPSRDICQRGTSLTIQCQVDSQVTMMFWYRQQPGQSLTLIATANQGSEATYESGFVIDKFPISRPNLTFSTLTVSNMSPEDSSIYLCSALDRRDTEAFFGQGTRLTVV.

This clone came up many times. J is TRBJ2-3 and V is TRBV27; D might be TRBD1 (5 bases). Per the germline V gene, CDR1 is MNHEY and CDR2 is SMNVEV (reference sequence). The CDR3 loop spans 15 amino acids. V was cut by 5 bases and J by 6 bases, with 18 bases left in between. The CDR3 bases are TGTGCCAGCAGTGGTTTAGGGGTTGCTTCTGATACGCAGTATTTT. Its translation: CASSGLGVASDTQYF.

This clone was counted only a few times. CDR3 residues: CASSATTAAGGLETQYF. CDR3 sequence (DNA): TGTGCCAGCAGCGCGACAACGGCCGCAGGGGGCTTGGAGACCCAGTACTTC. This rearrangement joins TRBV7-3 to TRBJ2-5, with 8 bases that match TRBD1. The germline V gene encodes CDR1 SGHTA and CDR2 FQGTGA. Trimming removed 5 bases from V and 5 bases from J; junction bases left unmatched: 16. The CDR3 length is 17 residues.

This clone was counted between two and nine times. The chain is built from TRBV18 and TRBJ2-1, with TRBD2 matching 10 bases. Germline assignment: CDR1 KGHSH and CDR2 LQKENI. Unmatched junction bases numbered 1, after V lost 0 bases and J lost 2 bases. The CDR3 runs 16 residues. CDR3 protein: CASSPPGLATYNEQFF. In DNA form, the CDR3 reads TGTGCCAGCTCACCACCGGGACTAGCGACCTACAATGAGCAGTTCTTC.

Only a few counts were recorded for this clone. The chain carries TRBV21-1 and TRBJ1-1; TRBD1, as called in the table, went unchecked against the DNA. TRBV21-1 constitutes a pseudogene. This CDR3 spans 14 amino acids. In DNA, the CDR3 is TGTGCCAGCACTACAGGGACAGAGAACACTGAAGCTTTCTTT. It specifies CASTTGTENTEAFF.

There are a few counts of this clone. The CDR3 DNA sequence: TGTGCCAGCAGCTCCGGCTGGACAGGGGCGGGCGGGGAGCTGTTTTTT. Translating it yields CASSSGWTGAGGELFF. The chain employs TRBV5-6 and TRBJ2-2; 9 positions agree with TRBD1. The V and J ends lost 3 bases and 7 bases, in that order; junction bases with no gene match: 10. This CDR3 is built from 16 residues. Germline lookup yields CDR1 SGHDT and CDR2 YYEEEE.

This clone has just a few counts. Distinct nucleotide sequences in the sample also encode this CDR3. This chain uses TRBV29-1 with TRBJ2-3; D ambiguous. V was shortened by 6 bases and J by 4 bases, with 8 bases between the two germline ends. Germline CDR1 SQVTM, CDR2 ANQGSEA. The CDR3 contains 11 residues. The CDR3 protein is CSVGSSDTQYF. CDR3 bases: TGCAGCGTGGGAAGTTCAGATACGCAGTATTTT.

This clone showed up just a few times. The chain joins TRBV30 to TRBJ2-3; D might be TRBD2 (7 bases). Germline V gives CDR1 GTSNPN, CDR2 SVGIG (reference sequence). This CDR3 spans 16 amino acids. Trimming shortened V by 3 bases and J by 8 bases, and 24 bases separated the two germline ends. This chain's CDR3 is CAWSSRRGGSLGTQYF. CDR3 coding DNA: TGTGCCTGGAGCTCACGGAGGGGGGGGAGTCTTGGTACGCAGTATTTT.

V is TRBV29-1 and J is TRBJ2-1, with D perhaps matching TRBD2 (5 bases). The germline CDR1 and CDR2 sequences are SQVTM and ANQGSEA. With 6 bases removed from V and 2 bases from J, the gap between germline ends came to 14 bases. The CDR3 runs 14 residues. The CDR3 spells CSVFSGVTYNEQFF. In DNA form, the CDR3 reads TGCAGCGTCTTCTCCGGGGTCACCTACAATGAGCAGTTCTTC.

The table lists this clone with a few counts. This same CDR3 is encoded by further DNA sequences in the sample. This chain joins TRBV30 and TRBJ2-3; 8 nucleotides agree with TRBD1. V gave up 2 bases and J gave up 4 bases; unmatched junction bases: 11. Germline V CDR1 and CDR2: GTSNPN, SVGIG (reference sequence). The CDR3 is 16 amino acids. CDR3 sequence: CAWSIPRTGMADTQYF. The CDR3 DNA reads TGTGCCTGGAGTATTCCGAGGACAGGGATGGCAGATACGCAGTATTTT.

This clone was observed a handful of times. The DNA of the CDR3 is TGCGCCAGCAGCCAAGCCCGGGGTAGCGGGAGTTACGAGCAGTACTTC. Its translation: CASSQARGSGSYEQYF. The rearrangement joins TRBV4-3 to TRBJ2-7; 9 nucleotides agree with TRBD2. CDR1 and CDR2 (germline): LGHNA, YSLEER. J gave up 4 bases and V 1 base, and 8 bases lay outside the gene matches. This CDR3 has 16 amino acids.

This clone appeared many times. The V gene is TRBV5-1, the J gene TRBJ1-2; no firm D call. From germline, CDR1 is SGHRS and CDR2 YFSETQ. The CDR3 sequence is 13 residues long. The V end lost 2 bases, the J end lost 1 base, and 6 bases lay between the germline ends. CDR3 in amino acids: CASSFDVNYGYTF. The CDR3 DNA is TGCGCCAGCAGCTTCGACGTTAACTATGGCTACACCTTC.

The V and J genes are TRBV30 and TRBJ2-3; 9 nucleotides align to TRBD1. Germline assignment: CDR1 GTSNPN and CDR2 SVGIG (reference sequence). The CDR3 length is 16 residues. J was trimmed by 7 bases and V by 2 bases; bases with no gene match: 13. The CDR3 sequence: CAWSLPGTGLSYTQYF. The CDR3 DNA reads as TGTGCCTGGAGTCTCCCCGGGACAGGGTTATCGTATACGCAGTATTTT.

This clone came up a few times. The chain links TRBV5-5 to TRBJ2-3, with 9 bases matching TRBD2. The CDR3 contains 15 residues. V trimming: 0 bases; J trimming: 5 bases; junction bases outside the gene matches: 4. Germline CDR1 and CDR2: SGHKS and YYEKEE (reference sequence). The CDR3 spells CASSLVAGEGDTQYF. CDR3 DNA sequence: TGTGCCAGCAGCTTGGTAGCGGGAGAGGGAGATACGCAGTATTTT.

The rearrangement uses TRBV11-2 and TRBJ2-1; 7 nucleotides line up with TRBD2. V trimming: 4 bases; J trimming: 16 bases; junction bases outside the gene matches: 16. The CDR3 is 14 residues long. Germline assignment: CDR1 SGHAT and CDR2 FQNNGV. For the CDR3, the DNA is TGTGCCAGCAGCTCACCCCGGGGGAGCGGGATAAGATTCTTC. It is translated as CASSSPRGSGIRFF.

This clone was observed a handful of times. This chain uses TRBV4-2 with TRBJ2-7; 7 bases line up with TRBD2. V shed 3 bases, J shed 7 bases, and the junction held 6 bases outside the gene matches. The germline V gene has CDR1 LGHNA and CDR2 YNFKEQ. The CDR3 contains 13 residues. DNA for the CDR3: TGTGCCAGCAGCCACGCCTTGGGGGGGGAGCAGTACTTC. Its translation is CASSHALGGEQYF.

The chain carries TRBV29-1 and TRBJ1-3; D not resolved. Germline CDR1 and CDR2: SQVTM and ANQGSEA. V was clipped by 2 bases and J by 3 bases, with 8 bases between them. The CDR3 contains 13 residues. CDR3 in DNA: TGCAGCGTTGAACGGCAGGATGGAAACACCATATATTTT. Translation gives CSVERQDGNTIYF.

With respect to this clone: The sample holds other DNA sequences that translate to the same CDR3. The chain carries TRBV29-1 and TRBJ2-5; 8 bases agree with TRBD1. Germline CDR1 SQVTM, CDR2 ANQGSEA. The CDR3 totals 13 residues. After removal of 6 bases from V and 5 bases from J, the junction contained 8 bases not matched to a gene. The CDR3 DNA sequence: TGCAGCGTGCGCCAGGGGGCTACGGAGACCCAGTACTTC. Residues: CSVRQGATETQYF.

This clone has a handful of counts. The J gene is TRBJ2-7, the V gene TRBV7-6; 8 nucleotides agree with TRBD1. V gave up 4 bases and J gave up 4 bases; unmatched junction bases: 27. CDR3 length equals 21 residues. Germline CDR1 SGHVS, CDR2 FNYEAQ. Written as DNA, the CDR3 is TGTGCCAGCAGCTCACCCCCCCTGTCAGGATATATCAGGGGGCGAACTTACGAGCAGTACTTC. Encoded protein: CASSSPPLSGYIRGRTYEQYF.

Many counts were recorded for this clone. The genes are TRBV7-9 and TRBJ1-2; D is unresolved. The germline V gene encodes CDR1 SEHNR and CDR2 FQNEAQ (reference sequence). Trimming stripped 2 bases from V and 2 bases from J, with 3 bases between. This CDR3 contains 12 residues. CDR3 nucleotide sequence: TGTGCCAGCAGCTTACCCAACTATGGCTACACCTTC. As protein: CASSLPNYGYTF.

This chain uses TRBV4-3 with TRBJ2-2, with D possibly being TRBD2 (5 bases). V lost 1 base and J lost 2, with 14 bases in between. In germline, CDR1 is LGHNA, CDR2 YSLEER. The CDR3 covers 17 residues. The CDR3 reads CASSQGLRLQNTGELFF. DNA for the CDR3: TGCGCCAGCAGCCAAGGTCTGCGACTACAAAACACCGGGGAGCTGTTTTTT.

This clone was counted only a few times. This specimen includes other DNA sequences encoding the same CDR3. V and J are TRBV7-2 and TRBJ2-7; no reliable D call. Trimming left V 0 bases short and J 2 bases short, with 5 bases between. The CDR3 length is 13 residues. The germline V gene encodes CDR1 SGHTA and CDR2 FQGNSA. CDR3 loop: CASSLAPTYEQYF. CDR3 sequence (DNA): TGTGCCAGCAGCTTAGCCCCGACCTACGAGCAGTACTTC.

V and J are TRBV7-3 and TRBJ2-7; 7 bases fit TRBD2. The CDR3 length is 15 residues. With 1 base clipped from V and 0 bases from J, the junction kept 3 bases outside the gene matches. Germline CDR1 is SGHTA and CDR2 is FQGTGA. CDR3 sequence reads: CASSLRAGYSYEQYF. As DNA, the CDR3 is TGTGCCAGCAGCTTAAGAGCGGGATACTCCTACGAGCAGTACTTC.

The V and J genes are TRBV5-6 and TRBJ2-7, with TRBD1 as a possible D gene (6 bases). CDR3 length: 13 residues. The V end lost 3 bases, the J end lost 1 base, and 8 bases lay between the germline ends. Germline V gene data show CDR1 as SGHDT and CDR2 as YYEEEE. The DNA of the CDR3 is TGTGCCAGCAGCTCAGGACAGTCCTACGAGCAGTACTTC. Translated, it gives CASSSGQSYEQYF.

This clone showed up just a few times. CDR3 nucleotides: TGTGCCTGGAGCGCTTTCCAGGTGGGAAACACCATATATTTT. Translation gives CAWSAFQVGNTIYF. The chain joins TRBV30 to TRBJ1-3, with D unclear. The germline CDR1 and CDR2 sequences are GTSNPN and SVGIG (reference sequence). Trimming cost V 3 bases and J 4 bases, with 13 bases left between them. The CDR3 runs to 14 residues.

This clone was found a few times. The V call is TRBV19, the J call TRBJ2-2; the match to TRBD2 covers 10 bases. After removal of 5 bases from V and 4 bases from J, the junction contained 7 bases not matched to a gene. From germline, CDR1 is LNHDA and CDR2 SQIVND (reference sequence). CDR3 length: 16 residues. CDR3 sequence (DNA): TGTGCCAGTAGTCCTACCCGACTAGCGGGCACCGGGGAGCTGTTTTTT. Encoded protein: CASSPTRLAGTGELFF.

V is TRBV30 and J is TRBJ2-1, with TRBD2 as a possible D gene (5 bases). The CDR3 is 14 amino acids. The V end lost 3 bases, the J end lost 1 base, and 10 bases lay between the germline ends. CDR1 GTSNPN and CDR2 SVGIG come from the germline V gene (reference sequence). The DNA for the CDR3 is TGTGCCTGGAGGGGGAGTGTTTCCTACAATGAGCAGTTCTTC. Translating it yields CAWRGSVSYNEQFF.

The chain joins TRBV9 to TRBJ2-1; 7 bases align to TRBD1. V was clipped by 2 bases and J by 2 bases; unmatched bases: 7. Germline loops: CDR1 SGDLS, CDR2 YYNGEE. There are 16 residues in the CDR3. The CDR3 spells CASSVRQGLTYNEQFF. CDR3 DNA: TGTGCCAGCAGCGTCCGACAGGGTCTTACCTACAATGAGCAGTTCTTC.

The V call is TRBV30, the J call TRBJ1-2; D perhaps matches TRBD1 (5 bases). This CDR3 is 14 amino acids long. The germline V gene has CDR1 GTSNPN and CDR2 SVGIG (reference sequence). V lost 0 bases and J 8 bases, leaving 16 bases between the germline ends. The DNA of the CDR3 is TGTGCCTGGAGTGTTGACCTCGGGGGATGGGGCTACACCTTC. This codes for CAWSVDLGGWGYTF.